The 28 T cell receptor beta chains in this list originate from one sample, sequenced in a study of T cell clonality in common variable immunodeficiency. General study results and limits: Fewer deletions and N-nucleotide insertions were reportedly seen in common variable immunodeficiency TCR beta sequences.

These receptors are not linked to any known antigen. The protocol was immunoSEQ multiplex PCR, while the TCRdb copy is restricted to in-frame clones and leaves out a portion. Recorded here are about 26,000 clones, with no singletons, and the ten leading clones hold 24%. The source material was peripheral blood mononuclear cells. These receptors originate from a human donor with common variable immunodeficiency.

This clone was seen at least ten times. With the read ending 3 residues before the CDR3 end, the germline J gene is used to fill in that end. Other DNA sequences in this sample translate to the same CDR3. The V and J genes are TRBV5-1 and TRBJ1-1; tentative D call: TRBD1 (5 bases). The germline V gene has CDR1 SGHRS and CDR2 YFSETQ. The CDR3 has 15 amino acids. The CDR3 is CASSFWGEGSNEAFF. CDR3 DNA, as far as it was read: TGCGCCAGCAGCTTTTGGGGGGAAGGTTCTAACGAA.

This clone came up a few times. The CDR3 extends 3 residues past the end of the read, so its final part is completed from the germline J gene. V gene TRBV7-9 combines with J gene TRBJ1-4; 7 positions agree with TRBD1. The CDR3 extends over 14 amino acids. The germline V gene has CDR1 SEHNR and CDR2 FQNEAQ (reference sequence). Trimming removed 5 bases from V and 6 bases from J; junction bases left unmatched: 6. The sequenced part of the CDR3 DNA is TGTGCCAGCAGCCGCGACAGGGATGATGAAAAA. Amino acid sequence: CASSRDRDDEK. The whole CDR3 reads CASSRDRDDEKLFF.

At least ten counts were recorded for this clone. The sample contains more than one DNA sequence encoding this CDR3. This chain's CDR3 is CASSPQETQYF. CDR3 bases read: TGTGCCAGCAGCCCTCAAGAGACC. The gene calls are TRBV7-9 and TRBJ2-5; D gene uncertain. The sequence runs out 3 residues before the end of the CDR3; the remainder is reconstructed from the germline J gene. Trimming stripped 5 bases from V and 2 bases from J, with 3 bases between. Germline CDR1 is SEHNR and CDR2 is FQNEAQ (reference sequence). This CDR3 is 11 amino acids long. The full variable domain, with the rest looked up from reference TRBV7-9 and TRBJ2-5, is DTGVSQNPRHKITKRGQNVTFRCDPISEHNRLYWYRQTLGQGPEFLTYFQNEAQLEKSRLLSDRFSAERPKGSFSTLEIQRTEQGDSAMYLCASSPQETQYFGPGTRLLVL.

A remark on this clone: The DNA ends 3 residues before the CDR3 does, and the rest of the CDR3 is filled in from the germline J gene. This chain uses TRBV2 with TRBJ2-7; TRBD1 matches 8 bases. After removal of 4 bases from V and 3 bases from J, the junction contained 8 bases not matched to a gene. CDR3 length equals 15 residues. The germline V gene encodes CDR1 SNHLY and CDR2 FYNNEI. Partial CDR3 DNA: TGTGCCAGCAGTGTGGGGACAGGTCCACTCTACGAG. Protein product: CASSVGTGPLYE. The full CDR3 reads CASSVGTGPLYEQYF.

Remarks on this clone: Read coverage stops 3 residues before the CDR3 terminus; the germline J gene supplies the remainder. The V gene is TRBV5-6, the J gene TRBJ2-5; 7 nucleotides line up with TRBD2. Germline CDR1 is SGHDT and CDR2 is YYEEEE. The CDR3 sequence is 15 residues long. V gave up 1 base and J gave up 0 bases; unmatched junction bases: 3. Here the CDR3 reads CASSLRRGNQETQYF. The part of the CDR3 DNA that was read is TGTGCCAGCAGCTTGAGGCGGGGGAACCAAGAGACC. Full variable domain (missing parts from reference TRBV5-6 and TRBJ2-5): DAGVTQSPTHLIKTRGQQVTLRCSPKSGHDTVSWYQQALGQGPQFIFQYYEEEERQRGNFPDRFSGHQFPNYSSELNVNALLLGDSALYLCASSLRRGNQETQYFGPGTRLLVL.

This clone was picked up many times. The read terminates 3 residues ahead of where the CDR3 ends, so the germline J gene completes it. V and J are TRBV7-1 and TRBJ2-1; 14 bases fit TRBD2. TRBV7-1 is reported as an ORF; its role is uncertain. The V segment lost 2 bases and the J segment 0 bases; nucleotides outside the gene matches: 9. The CDR3 covers 20 residues. The CDR3 loop reads CASSSRGGLAGETSYNEQFF. The CDR3 DNA, read in part, is TGTGCCAGCAGCTCACGCGGGGGACTAGCGGGGGAGACCTCCTACAATGAG.

This clone was detected many times. The CDR3 goes on 3 residues after the read ends, and that part is filled in from the germline J gene. The gene calls are TRBV28 and TRBJ2-5; D is unresolved. With 3 bases removed from V and 4 bases from J, the gap between germline ends came to 9 bases. The CDR3 totals 13 residues. Germline CDR1 MDHEN, CDR2 SYDVKM. The DNA read from the CDR3 is TGTGCCAGCAGTTTCAGTGATGGAGAGACC. Protein: CASSFSDGET. The whole CDR3 sequence is CASSFSDGETQYF.

This clone was observed at least ten times. The DNA ends 3 residues before the CDR3 does, and the rest of the CDR3 is filled in from the germline J gene. The chain couples TRBV19 to TRBJ2-7, with 12 bases aligning to TRBD2. From germline, CDR1 is LNHDA and CDR2 SQIVND (reference sequence). The J segment lost 6 bases and the V segment lost 6 bases, leaving 6 bases of the junction unmatched. CDR3 length: 14 residues. The CDR3 DNA, read in part, is TGTGCCAGTAGGGCTAGCGGGAGGGCGGGCGAG. Its translation is CASRASGRAGE. The full CDR3 is CASRASGRAGEQYF.

This clone was counted ten times or more. The CDR3 end is not reached by the read, which stops 3 residues before it; the germline J gene fills it in. The chain uses TRBV9 and TRBJ2-3, with 7 bases identical to TRBD2. Germline lookup yields CDR1 SGDLS and CDR2 YYNGEE. The CDR3 consists of 16 residues. V gave up 0 bases and J gave up 0 bases; unmatched junction bases: 4. CDR3 protein: CASSVAVSGSTDTQYF. The sequenced part of the CDR3 DNA is TGTGCCAGCAGCGTAGCTGTTAGCGGGAGCACAGATACG.

This clone has a count of ten or more. The CDR3 end falls 3 residues outside the read, so it is completed with the germline J gene. The rearrangement uses TRBV29-1 and TRBJ1-1, with D uncertain. The CDR3 has 12 residues. Deletions cut 7 bases from V and 6 bases from J, with 15 bases between. Germline CDR1 is SQVTM and CDR2 is ANQGSEA. CDR3 DNA (partial): TGCAGCGGGAAAGGCGGATGGGCTGAA. It translates to CSGKGGWAE. From start to end, the CDR3 is CSGKGGWAEAFF. Together with reference TRBV29-1 and TRBJ1-1, the CDR3 gives the full variable domain: SAVISQKPSRDICQRGTSLTIQCQVDSQVTMMFWYRQQPGQSLTLIATANQGSEATYESGFVIDKFPISRPNLTFSTLTVSNMSPEDSSIYLCSGKGGWAEAFFGQGTRLTVV.

This clone has a count of ten or more. The CDR3 end is not reached by the read, which stops 3 residues before it; the germline J gene fills it in. The chain links TRBV6-2 or TRBV6-3 to TRBJ2-5, with TRBD2 matching 11 bases. This CDR3 comprises 15 residues. Germline CDR1 and CDR2: MNHEY and SVGEGT. The trim removed 8 bases at V and 5 bases at J, leaving 10 bases unmatched. The CDR3 is CASLAGGTYRETQYF. Partial CDR3 DNA: TGTGCCAGCCTAGCGGGGGGAACATATCGGGAGACC.

This clone has a count of ten or more. With the read ending 3 residues before the CDR3 end, the germline J gene is used to fill in that end. J is TRBJ2-1 and V is TRBV18; possibly TRBD1 or TRBD2 for D (7 bases each). V was clipped by 3 bases and J by 6 bases, with 15 bases between them. The CDR3 runs to 15 residues. Germline V lookup: CDR1 KGHSH, CDR2 LQKENI. The CDR3 sequence is CASSPGRGQRNEQFF. The CDR3 DNA, read in part, is TGTGCCAGCTCACCGGGGAGGGGGCAACGCAATGAG.

This clone came up many times. The CDR3 bases that were read are TGTGCCAGCAGTGAATTGGGACTAGCGGGAGCGAACGAG. Its protein product is CASSELGLAGANE. The entire CDR3 protein reads CASSELGLAGANEQYF. J is TRBJ2-7 and V is TRBV6-1; 14 bases map to TRBD2. The read ends 3 residues before the CDR3 terminus; that terminus is restored from the germline J gene. With 2 bases clipped from V and 5 bases from J, the junction kept 5 bases outside the gene matches. The CDR3 has 16 amino acids. Germline V gene sequence: CDR1 MNHNS, CDR2 SASEGT.

This clone was observed a few times. Sequencing ends 3 residues short of the CDR3 end; the germline J gene provides the rest. V gene TRBV30 combines with J gene TRBJ2-7, with 9 bases fitting TRBD1. The CDR3 covers 14 residues. J gave up 6 bases and V 7 bases, and 13 bases lay outside the gene matches. CDR1 GTSNPN and CDR2 SVGIG come from the germline V gene (reference sequence). CDR3 residues: CASGAGTGMTEQYF. CDR3 DNA, as far as it was read: TGTGCCTCAGGCGCCGGGACAGGGATGACCGAG.

On this clone itself: From the germline J gene comes the end of the CDR3, since the read stops 3 residues before it. The rearrangement links TRBV19 to TRBJ2-3; the D is unclear. Germline V gives CDR1 LNHDA, CDR2 SQIVND (reference sequence). This CDR3 is built from 12 residues. V lost 11 bases to trimming and J lost 1 base, with 10 bases between them. The CDR3 sequence is CAAQEGTDTQYF. Incomplete CDR3 DNA: TGTGCCGCACAAGAGGGCACAGATACG.

This clone was picked up many times. Sequencing ends 3 residues short of the CDR3 end; the germline J gene provides the rest. The genes are TRBV5-6 and TRBJ1-1; 12 positions match TRBD1. The CDR3 spans 12 residues. V lost 8 bases, J lost 7 bases, and 3 bases stayed unmatched. Germline V gene sequence: CDR1 SGHDT, CDR2 YYEEEE. CDR3 sequence reads: CASGTGGREAFF. The part of the CDR3 DNA that was read is TGTGCCAGTGGGACAGGGGGCCGTGAA.

This clone has at least ten counts. From the germline J gene comes the end of the CDR3, since the read stops 3 residues before it. This sequence joins TRBV18 and TRBJ2-7, with TRBD1 as a possible D gene (6 bases). Germline CDR1 KGHSH, CDR2 LQKENI. Trimming took off 5 bases at V and 6 bases at J, with 20 bases between the two ends. This CDR3 spans 15 amino acids. Partial CDR3 DNA: TGTGCCAGCTCAACCTCCGGGACAAGACCAGCCGAG. Its translation is CASSTSGTRPAE. The CDR3 in full is CASSTSGTRPAEQYF.

Turning to this clone: The read halts 3 residues ahead of the CDR3 end, with the missing end drawn from the germline J gene. V and J are TRBV6-2 or TRBV6-3 and TRBJ1-2; D possibly corresponds to TRBD1 (6 bases). The ends were cut back, 5 bases at V and 4 bases at J, with 17 bases in the middle. CDR3 size: 15 residues. In germline, CDR1 is MNHEY, CDR2 SVGEGT. The CDR3 spells CASSNPSDSPYGYTF. The CDR3 DNA, read in part, is TGTGCCAGCAGTAACCCCTCGGACAGTCCCTATGGC.

This clone has only a few counts. At one of its ends the junction is not consistent with the germline gene, which may arise from a read error. The read terminates 3 residues before the CDR3 end, so the remaining end is supplied by the germline J gene. The chain uses TRBV7-9 and TRBJ2-5, with D unclear. Germline lookup yields CDR1 SEHNR and CDR2 FQNEAQ (reference sequence). The CDR3 loop spans 12 amino acids. The CDR3 loop reads CSSSTQSETQYF. CDR3 DNA, as far as it was read: TGTTCCAGCAGCACCCAGTCGGAGACC. Based on the CDR3 plus reference TRBV7-9 and TRBJ2-5, the full variable domain is DTGVSQNPRHKITKRGQNVTFRCDPISEHNRLYWYRQTLGQGPEFLTYFQNEAQLEKSRLLSDRFSAERPKGSFSTLEIQRTEQGDSAMYLCSSSTQSETQYFGPGTRLLVL.

This clone was seen ten or more times. The CDR3 is cut off 3 residues early in the read; its end comes from the germline J gene. This sequence joins TRBV7-6 and TRBJ2-1; 7 bases agree with TRBD2. V trimming: 1 base; J trimming: 9 bases; junction bases outside the gene matches: 12. The CDR3 covers 16 residues. The germline gives CDR1 SGHVS, CDR2 FNYEAQ. This CDR3 is CASSLGQGLGNGEQFF. CDR3 bases read: TGTGCCAGCAGCTTAGGTCAAGGACTAGGGAATGGTGAG.

Ten or more counts support this clone. The DNA ends 3 residues before the CDR3 does, and the rest of the CDR3 is filled in from the germline J gene. This chain joins TRBV5-1 and TRBJ2-2; 7 nucleotides agree with TRBD2. Germline lookup yields CDR1 SGHRS and CDR2 YFSETQ. J gave up 2 bases and V 5 bases, and 6 bases lay outside the gene matches. This CDR3 is built from 15 residues. CDR3 in amino acids: CASSYSGYNTGELFF. The covered CDR3 bases are TGCGCCAGCAGTTATAGCGGGTATAACACCGGGGAG. Drawing the rest from reference TRBV5-1 and TRBJ2-2, the complete variable domain is KAGVTQTPRYLIKTRGQQVTLSCSPISGHRSVSWYQQTPGQGLQFLFEYFSETQRNKGNFPGRFSGRQFSNSRSEMNVSTLELGDSALYLCASSYSGYNTGELFFGEGSRLTVL.

This clone was counted at least ten times. The read comes to an end 3 residues before the CDR3 does, leaving the germline J gene to fill in the end. The genes are TRBV30 and TRBJ2-1; no firm D call. The CDR3 sequence is 13 residues long. Per the germline V gene, CDR1 is GTSNPN and CDR2 is SVGIG (reference sequence). The ends were cut back, 0 bases at V and 3 bases at J, with 6 bases in the middle. The CDR3 DNA, read in part, is TGTGCCTGGAGTGTATTCGGCTACAATGAG. As protein: CAWSVFGYNE. From start to end, the CDR3 is CAWSVFGYNEQFF.

This clone was observed a handful of times. The CDR3 end lies 3 residues beyond the end of the read and is filled in from the germline J gene. This chain links TRBV7-3 with TRBJ2-3; D may be TRBD2 (6 bases). This CDR3 is 15 amino acids long. Looked up from germline, CDR1 is SGHTA and CDR2 is FQGTGA. V shed 5 bases and J shed 2 bases, with 14 bases lying between them. The sequenced CDR3 bases are TGTGCCAGCAGCGCCCAGTCTAGCGCCACAGATACG. Protein product: CASSAQSSATDT. The CDR3, in full, reads CASSAQSSATDTQYF.

This clone was recorded at least ten times. The observed sequence ends 3 residues before the CDR3 terminus, with the missing tail filled in from the germline J gene. The genes are TRBV4-1 and TRBJ2-1; 8 bases align to TRBD2. Germline CDR1 is MGHRA and CDR2 is YSYEKL. The length of the CDR3 is 14 residues. V lost 4 bases and J lost 7; bases outside the gene matches: 6. The part of the CDR3 DNA that was read is TGCGCCAGCAGCCTTGGCGGGGGGACGAATGAG. It specifies CASSLGGGTNE. The complete CDR3 sequence is CASSLGGGTNEQFF.

This clone came up many times. The CDR3 extends 3 residues past the end of the read, so its final part is completed from the germline J gene. This sequence joins TRBV14 and TRBJ1-2; no clear D. The V gene's germline CDR1 is SGHDN and CDR2 FVKESK. The germline V and J ends were trimmed by 5 bases and 4 bases, with 11 bases remaining between them. The CDR3 is 13 residues long. The covered CDR3 bases are TGTGCCAGCAGCGAAAGAGGGCCCTATGGC. It translates to CASSERGPYG. The CDR3 as a whole reads CASSERGPYGYTF.

This clone was seen ten or more times. Read data end 3 residues before the CDR3 end; the end is taken from the germline J gene. This chain uses TRBV5-1 with TRBJ2-7; tentatively, D is TRBD1 or TRBD2 (5 bases each). The V end was cut by 0 bases, the J end by 2 bases, with 9 bases between. CDR3 length: 14 amino acids. CDR1 and CDR2 from the germline V gene are SGHRS and YFSETQ. The CDR3 is CASSLEEGPYEQYF. CDR3 DNA, as far as it was read: TGCGCCAGCAGCTTGGAAGAGGGGCCCTACGAG.

This clone showed up many times. The read terminates 3 residues ahead of where the CDR3 ends, so the germline J gene completes it. The chain carries TRBV19 and TRBJ1-1; TRBD1 aligns across 7 bases. Germline CDR1 is LNHDA and CDR2 is SQIVND (reference sequence). CDR3 length: 11 amino acids. Incomplete CDR3 DNA: TGTGCCAGTAGTTCGGGACAGATT. Its protein product is CASSSGQI. The whole CDR3 is CASSSGQIAFF.

This clone was detected only a few times. The CDR3 region is CASSAQGSDYGYTF. The DNA read from the CDR3 is TGTGCCAGCAGCGCACAGGGGAGCGACTATGGC. The chain carries TRBV13 and TRBJ1-2; 7 bases agree with TRBD1. Read coverage stops 3 residues before the CDR3 terminus; the germline J gene supplies the remainder. From germline, CDR1 is PRHDT and CDR2 FYEKMQ (reference sequence). V shed 5 bases, J shed 3 bases, and the junction held 6 bases outside the gene matches. The CDR3 contains 14 residues.